This T cell receptor (beta chain) was recorded in a study of OX40 agonist ivuxolimab in advanced cancers. Study-wide context: Participants could have had prior anti-PD-1, anti-PD-L1 or anti-CTLA-4 therapy, and approximately 37% had some.

Turning to this clone: No antigen is known for it.

Germline-derived CDR1 and CDR2 are LNHDA and SQIVND (reference sequence). The CDR3 spans 15 residues. Trimming removed 5 bases from V and 4 bases from J; junction bases left unmatched: 6. The table came from immunoSEQ multiplex PCR; TCRdb's copy has only in-frame clones and leaves some out. This table has tens of thousands of clones, 84% appearing once. Overall study findings and caveats: Among T cells, CD8+ cells averaged more expanded clones than CD4+ cells.

Sequenced material: CD4+ or CD8+ T cells sorted from blood, taken in a trial of the OX40 agonist ivuxolimab. This clonotype originated in an adult with an advanced solid tumor such as melanoma, head and neck, liver or kidney cancer. The rearrangement joins TRBV19 to TRBJ2-7; TRBD1 agrees at 12 bases. The CDR3 DNA reads as TGTGCCAGTAGTGCAGGGACAGGGGGCGGTTACGAGCAGTACTTC. It encodes CASSAGTGGGYEQYF.